The rows below give T cell receptor beta chains drawn from one sample of a study of shared clonotypes between healthy human individuals. Clones were read by immunoSEQ multiplex PCR, and TCRdb kept only the in-frame ones, dropping some. The sample shows some 2,100,000 clones, around 95% of them seen only once. Material: naive CD4+ T cells sorted from blood. These TCRs come from a man between 18 and 35 years old in good health. The CDR3 runs from the conserved cysteine through the conserved F or W. A D gene is named only where the DNA matches it firmly. Expanded clones are given a class, and other clones once, few, many or no size at all.

TRBV19,TRBJ1-1,-,-,CASRQTGNTEAFF,TGTGCCAGTAGGCAAACAGGGAACACTGAAGCTTTCTTT
TRBV2,TRBJ1-1,-,-,CASTQEVKAFF,TGTGCCAGCACCCAAGAGGTGAAAGCTTTCTTT
TRBV2,TRBJ1-3,-,-,CASSPDSSGNTIYF,TGTGCCAGCAGCCCAGACAGCTCTGGAAACACCATATATTTT
TRBV7-9,TRBJ2-1,TRBD2,-,CASSLFAGGYNEQFF,TGTGCCAGCAGCTTATTTGCGGGAGGGTACAATGAGCAGTTCTTC
TRBV10-3,TRBJ1-5,TRBD1,-,CAISASGTANQPQHF,TGTGCCATCAGTGCTTCCGGGACAGCCAATCAGCCCCAGCATTTT
TRBV7-9,TRBJ1-5,-,-,CASSPGQSVNQPQHF,TGTGCCAGCAGCCCCGGACAGAGTGTTAATCAGCCCCAGCATTTT
TRBV30,TRBJ1-5,TRBD1,-,CAWSVRRRGFDQPQHF,TGTGCCTGGAGTGTAAGGCGCAGGGGGTTTGATCAGCCCCAGCATTTT
TRBV7-7,TRBJ2-6,-,-,CASSPGDSGANVLTF,TGTGCTAGCAGCCCTGGAGACTCTGGGGCCAACGTCCTGACTTTC
TRBV18,TRBJ1-2,TRBD1,-,CASSPSQAGTAVGYTF,TGTGCCAGCTCACCCTCGCAGGCCGGGACAGCCGTGGGCTACACCTTC
TRBV7-9,TRBJ2-1,TRBD1,-,CASSQRTGNSEQFF,TGTGCCAGCAGCCAAAGGACAGGGAATAGTGAGCAGTTCTTC
TRBV10-3,TRBJ2-2,TRBD2,-,CAINGGGTGELFF,TGTGCCATCAACGGGGGGGGCACCGGGGAGCTGTTTTTT
TRBV25-1,TRBJ2-7,TRBD2,few,CASSDPGGYEQYF,TGTGCCAGCAGTGATCCCGGGGGGTACGAGCAGTACTTC
TRBV28,TRBJ1-2,-,once,CASSFGTQKGYGYTF,TGTGCCAGCAGTTTTGGGACACAAAAGGGCTATGGCTACACCTTC
TRBV29-1,TRBJ2-3,-,-,CSVDRDGSTDTQYF,TGCAGCGTTGATCGGGACGGAAGCACAGATACGCAGTATTTT
TRBV7-7,TRBJ2-5,TRBD2,-,CASSLDAGEQETQYF,TGTGCTAGCAGCTTAGACGCGGGGGAACAAGAGACCCAGTACTTC
TRBV6-4,TRBJ2-7,TRBD2,-,CASSDSVTSDVYEQYF,TGTGCCAGCAGTGACTCGGTGACTAGCGATGTGTACGAGCAGTACTTC
TRBV4-1,TRBJ2-2,TRBD2,-,CASADSGRGYPGELFF,TGCGCCAGCGCTGATAGCGGGAGGGGATACCCCGGGGAGCTGTTTTTT
TRBV10-3,TRBJ2-7,TRBD1,-,CAISEVGQGARYEQYF,TGTGCCATCAGTGAGGTGGGACAGGGGGCTCGGTACGAGCAGTACTTC
TRBV7-2,TRBJ2-1,-,-,CASSYRELYNEQFF,TGTGCCAGCAGCTACCGGGAGCTTTACAATGAGCAGTTCTTC
TRBV11-2,TRBJ2-7,-,-,CASSQWFYEQYF,TGTGCCAGCAGCCAATGGTTCTACGAGCAGTACTTC
TRBV5-8,TRBJ1-5,-,-,CASNPRGDSNQPQHF,TGTGCCAGCAACCCCCGCGGAGATAGCAATCAGCCCCAGCATTTT
TRBV7-9,TRBJ2-1,-,once,CASSFTGGHEQFF,TGTGCCAGCAGCTTTACAGGAGGACATGAGCAGTTCTTC
TRBV7-9,TRBJ1-1,-,-,CASSLRLRRGATEAFF,TGTGCCAGCAGCTTAAGACTGCGAAGGGGGGCCACTGAAGCTTTCTTT
TRBV4-1,TRBJ1-1,-,-,CASSQVSPGLNTEAFF,TGCGCCAGCAGCCAAGTGAGTCCAGGGTTGAACACTGAAGCTTTCTTT
TRBV7-6,TRBJ2-1,-,-,CASSLFARNEQFF,TGTGCCAGCAGCTTGTTTGCGAGGAATGAGCAGTTCTTC
TRBV18,TRBJ2-7,TRBD1,-,CASSPPGQGANEQYF,TGTGCCAGCTCACCGCCGGGACAGGGGGCCAACGAGCAGTACTTC
TRBV5-1,TRBJ2-5,-,-,CASSSGSGYQETQYF,TGCGCCAGCAGCTCAGGTTCAGGGTACCAAGAGACCCAGTACTTC
TRBV5-4,TRBJ1-1,-,-,CASSRLGSGNTEAFF,TGTGCCAGCAGCAGACTCGGGAGTGGGAACACTGAAGCTTTCTTT
TRBV5-5,TRBJ1-2,-,-,CASSVDALNYGYTF,TGTGCCAGCAGCGTCGACGCCCTTAACTATGGCTACACCTTC
TRBV18,TRBJ1-5,TRBD1,-,CASSPGTGGNQPQHF,TGTGCCAGCTCACCCGGGACAGGGGGCAATCAGCCCCAGCATTTT
TRBV5-4,TRBJ1-6,TRBD1,few,CASRYGTGSENSPLHF,TGTGCCAGCAGATACGGGACAGGGAGCGAGAATTCACCCCTCCACTTT
TRBV5-4,TRBJ2-5,TRBD2,-,CASMVDSGRWETQYF,TGTGCCAGCATGGTGGATAGCGGGAGGTGGGAGACCCAGTACTTC
TRBV6-1,TRBJ1-1,-,-,CASIRGTLKNTEAFF,TGTGCCAGCATCAGGGGCACCCTTAAAAACACTGAAGCTTTCTTT
TRBV7-2,TRBJ2-7,-,-,CASSLTGSDGGAYKQYF,TGTGCCAGCAGCTTAACAGGCTCGGACGGTGGAGCCTACAAGCAGTACTTC
TRBV19,TRBJ2-7,-,-,CASSLRLETYEQYF,TGTGCCAGTAGTTTGAGACTGGAAACCTACGAGCAGTACTTC
TRBV14,TRBJ2-7,TRBD1,-,CASSPGERQGTYEQYF,TGTGCCAGCAGCCCCGGAGAGAGACAGGGAACCTACGAGCAGTACTTC
TRBV28,TRBJ2-7,TRBD1,-,CASSLSGTGFPEQYF,TGTGCCAGCAGTTTATCCGGGACAGGGTTCCCCGAGCAGTACTTC
TRBV6-4,TRBJ2-3,TRBD2,-,CASSDSSGGSGDTQYF,TGTGCCAGCAGTGACTCTAGCGGGGGGAGCGGAGATACGCAGTATTTT
TRBV29-1,TRBJ2-1,-,-,CSVDSMGHNEQFF,TGCAGCGTTGACAGTATGGGTCACAATGAGCAGTTCTTC
TRBV7-2,TRBJ2-2,TRBD2,-,CASSPRLAGLGELFF,TGTGCCAGCAGTCCAAGACTAGCGGGCCTCGGGGAGCTGTTTTTT
TRBV19,TRBJ1-1,TRBD1,-,CASSFGDRVNTEAFF,TGTGCCAGTAGTTTCGGAGACAGGGTAAACACTGAAGCTTTCTTT
TRBV4-1,TRBJ2-3,TRBD1,once,CASSQGDRVTDTQYF,TGCGCCAGCAGCCAAGGGGACAGAGTCACAGATACGCAGTATTTT
TRBV29-1,TRBJ1-1,-,-,CSVFNTEAFF,TGCAGCGTATTTAATACTGAAGCTTTCTTT
TRBV5-6,TRBJ2-3,-,-,CASSFREGRDTQYF,TGTGCCAGCAGCTTTCGGGAAGGTAGGGATACGCAGTATTTT
TRBV7-8,TRBJ2-7,-,-,CASSLTDSGPEQYF,TGTGCCAGCAGCTTAACCGACTCGGGCCCCGAGCAGTACTTC
TRBV28,TRBJ1-1,-,-,CASSLGSPTAFF,TGTGCCAGCAGTTTAGGGAGTCCTACGGCTTTCTTT
TRBV6-1,TRBJ2-6,-,-,CASSALTVPSGANVLTF,TGTGCCAGCAGTGCCTTGACAGTCCCCTCTGGGGCCAACGTCCTGACTTTC
TRBV7-9,TRBJ1-1,-,once,CASSLQGFSSTEAFF,TGTGCCAGCAGCTTACAGGGCTTTTCGAGCACTGAAGCTTTCTTT
TRBV5-1,TRBJ2-2,-,-,CASSLDPSNTGELFF,TGCGCCAGCAGCTTGGACCCCTCGAACACCGGGGAGCTGTTTTTT
TRBV4-3,TRBJ2-5,TRBD2,-,CASSQDRASGSIETQYF,TGCGCCAGCAGCCAAGATCGGGCTAGCGGGAGTATAGAGACCCAGTACTTC